A selection of T cell receptor beta chains follows, all from one sample in a study of blood T cell repertoires in COVID-19. Here immunoSEQ multiplex PCR was the method, and the copy in TCRdb shows in-frame clones only, minus some. The sample shows 250,000 to 300,000 clones, around 88% of them seen only once. The source material was peripheral blood. These receptors originate from a woman aged 25 to 39 who had recovered from COVID-19. Each CDR3 is given with its conserved first and last residue. Each record gives: V gene, D gene, J gene, clone size, CDR3 protein, CDR3 DNA. A D gene is named only where the DNA matches it firmly. The size of a clone is reported for some rows only, either as once, few or many, or as a class for expanded clones.

>TRBV28|-|TRBJ1-2|-
CASRNRVGYTF
TGTGCCAGCAGGAACAGGGTTGGCTACACCTTC
>TRBV25-1|-|TRBJ1-6|-
CASSAQGQSPLHF
TGTGCCAGCAGTGCACAGGGACAATCACCCCTCCACTTT
>TRBV29-1|TRBD2|TRBJ2-3|-
CSVVSSGGSTDTQYF
TGCAGCGTTGTATCTAGCGGGGGGAGCACAGATACGCAGTATTTT
>TRBV5-1|TRBD1|TRBJ1-4|-
CASSSGTGDEKLFF
TGCGCCAGCAGCTCCGGGACAGGGGACGAAAAACTGTTTTTT
>TRBV10-3|TRBD1|TRBJ2-5|once
CAISGDSIQETQYF
TGTGCCATCAGTGGGGACAGTATCCAAGAGACCCAGTACTTC
>TRBV11-3|TRBD1|TRBJ2-1|-
CASSLEDRSVGEQFF
TGTGCCAGCAGCTTAGAGGACAGGTCTGTTGGGGAGCAGTTCTTC
>TRBV9|TRBD1|TRBJ1-6|-
CASNRQGISNSPLHF
TGTGCCAGCAACAGACAGGGGATATCGAATTCACCCCTCCACTTT
>TRBV7-7|-|TRBJ1-4|-
CASSLGGGRGTNEKLFF
TGTGCCAGCAGCTTAGGGGGGGGACGGGGCACGAATGAAAAACTGTTTTTT
>TRBV5-1|TRBD1|TRBJ2-6|-
CASSWTPGQVRSGANVLTF
TGCGCCAGCAGCTGGACCCCGGGACAGGTCCGCTCTGGGGCCAACGTCCTGACTTTC
>TRBV27|-|TRBJ1-6|-
CASSFSGNSPLHF
TGTGCCAGCAGTTTTTCAGGGAATTCACCCCTCCACTTT
>TRBV5-1|-|TRBJ2-5|-
CASSLGWGEWETQYF
TGCGCCAGCAGCTTGGGATGGGGGGAATGGGAGACCCAGTACTTC
>TRBV2|-|TRBJ2-5|-
CASGGRQETQYF
TGTGCCAGCGGGGGGAGGCAAGAGACCCAGTACTTC
>TRBV20-1|-|TRBJ1-1|-
CSASPSLSIDGAFF
TGCAGTGCTAGTCCGTCCCTTTCGATTGACGGGGCTTTCTTT
>TRBV3-1/TRBV3-2|-|TRBJ2-6|once
CASSQDHGPSGANVLTF
TGTGCCAGCAGCCAAGATCATGGGCCCTCTGGGGCCAACGTCCTGACTTTC
>TRBV13|-|TRBJ1-1|-
CASSHRVAEAFF
TGTGCCAGCAGCCACAGGGTGGCTGAAGCTTTCTTT
>TRBV19|TRBD1|TRBJ1-5|-
CASSILGGGTGDFASNQPQHF
TGTGCCAGTAGTATATTGGGAGGGGGGACAGGGGATTTTGCGAGCAATCAGCCCCAGCATTTT
>TRBV7-9|-|TRBJ1-3|-
CAVPGEDTIYF
TGTGCCGTGCCGGGAGAGGACACCATATATTTT
>TRBV5-1|-|TRBJ2-3|-
CASSTNPGTLEYTDTQYF
TGCGCCAGCAGCACGAACCCCGGGACTCTCGAATACACAGATACGCAGTATTTT
>TRBV11-1|-|TRBJ2-7|-
CASSPDYNEQYF
TGTGCCAGCAGTCCGGACTATAACGAGCAGTACTTC
>TRBV6-5|-|TRBJ1-4|-
CASRREATNEKLFF
TGTGCCAGCAGGAGAGAAGCAACTAATGAAAAACTGTTTTTT
>TRBV18|-|TRBJ1-2|-
CASSPSTGFNYGYTF
TGTGCCAGCTCACCATCGACAGGATTTAACTATGGCTACACCTTC
>TRBV27|TRBD1|TRBJ2-1|-
CASSLTNRGYNEQFF
TGTGCCAGCAGTTTGACGAACAGGGGATACAATGAGCAGTTCTTC
>TRBV30|TRBD1|TRBJ1-5|-
CAWRTGMGNQPQHF
TGTGCCTGGAGGACAGGGATGGGCAATCAGCCCCAGCATTTT
>TRBV6-1|TRBD1|TRBJ1-4|-
CASETGVNEKLFF
TGTGCCAGCGAGACAGGGGTTAATGAAAAACTGTTTTTT
>TRBV6-1|-|TRBJ2-6|once
CASSEGRAGVLTF
TGTGCCAGCAGTGAAGGAAGGGCAGGGGTCCTGACTTTC
>TRBV6-6|TRBD2|TRBJ2-1|-
CASSSPPERGVNEQFF
TGTGCCAGCAGTTCCCCCCCGGAACGGGGGGTCAATGAGCAGTTCTTC
>TRBV4-2|-|TRBJ2-3|-
CASSQDGAGTDTQYF
TGTGCCAGCAGCCAAGATGGGGCTGGCACAGATACGCAGTATTTT
>TRBV30|TRBD2|TRBJ2-5|-
CAWSVLAGAQETQYF
TGTGCCTGGAGTGTACTAGCGGGGGCCCAAGAGACCCAGTACTTC
>TRBV12-3/TRBV12-4|-|TRBJ1-2|-
CASSQGFYGYTF
TGTGCCAGCAGCCAGGGGTTCTATGGCTACACCTTC
>TRBV2|TRBD2|TRBJ2-3|-
CASSDGLAVGTDAQYF
TGTGCCAGCAGTGACGGGCTAGCGGTGGGCACAGATGCGCAGTATTTT
>TRBV4-2|-|TRBJ2-7|-
CASSQGPHRAYEQYF
TGTGCCAGCAGCCAAGGTCCCCACAGAGCCTACGAGCAGTACTTC
>TRBV5-1|-|TRBJ1-1|-
CASSSQGMNAEAFF
TGCGCCAGCAGCTCGCAGGGGATGAATGCTGAAGCTTTCTTT
>TRBV19|TRBD2|TRBJ2-1|-
CASSISGHGFYNEQFF
TGTGCCAGTAGTATTAGCGGGCACGGGTTCTACAATGAGCAGTTCTTC
>TRBV5-5|-|TRBJ1-5|-
CASSLESQGSNQPQHF
TGTGCCAGCAGCTTGGAATCACAGGGTAGCAATCAGCCCCAGCATTTT
>TRBV20-1|-|TRBJ2-3|-
CSASRGRDTQYF
TGCAGTGCTAGTCGGGGGAGGGATACGCAGTATTTT
>TRBV4-2|TRBD1|TRBJ2-2|many
CASSHLEQGAGGELFF
TGTGCCAGCAGCCATTTAGAGCAGGGGGCGGGCGGGGAGCTGTTTTTT
>TRBV7-2|TRBD2|TRBJ2-3|-
CASSGGLTTDTQYF
TGTGCCAGCTCTGGGGGACTAACCACAGATACGCAGTATTTT
>TRBV2|-|TRBJ1-1|-
CASPMEGSTPMAFF
TGTGCCAGCCCCATGGAGGGGTCGACTCCGATGGCTTTCTTT
>TRBV27|TRBD1|TRBJ1-1|-
CASSLDRVVGEAFF
TGTGCCAGCAGTTTGGACAGGGTGGTCGGTGAAGCTTTCTTT
>TRBV30|-|TRBJ1-5|-
CAWSQTADQPQHF
TGTGCCTGGAGCCAAACAGCAGATCAGCCCCAGCATTTT
>TRBV6-6|-|TRBJ2-1|-
CASSYARVSEQFF
TGTGCCAGCAGTTATGCCCGCGTAAGTGAGCAGTTCTTC
>TRBV7-2|TRBD1|TRBJ1-5|-
CASSPPDRVDQPQHF
TGTGCCAGCAGCCCCCCGGACAGGGTGGACCAGCCCCAGCATTTT
>TRBV11-2|-|TRBJ1-6|-
CASSLDRWGSGTPQRSPLHF
TGTGCCAGCAGCTTAGATCGTTGGGGCTCCGGGACACCGCAAAGGTCACCCCTCCACTTT
>TRBV28|TRBD2|TRBJ2-5|-
CASRLLAGVQETQYF
TGTGCCAGCAGGCTACTAGCGGGTGTGCAAGAGACCCAGTACTTC
>TRBV11-1|-|TRBJ1-2|-
CASSLGLNYGYTF
TGTGCCAGCAGCCTGGGACTGAACTATGGCTACACCTTC
>TRBV9|TRBD1|TRBJ1-6|-
CASSEGQGRRYNSPLHF
TGTGCCAGCAGCGAGGGACAGGGACGCCGGTATAATTCACCCCTCCACTTT
>TRBV4-1|-|TRBJ2-3|-
CASSQRWTDTQYF
TGCGCCAGCAGCCAACGGTGGACAGATACGCAGTATTTT
>TRBV5-8|-|TRBJ1-6|-
CASSTTRGSPLHF
TGTGCCAGCAGTACAACCAGGGGCTCACCCCTCCACTTT
>TRBV6-5|TRBD1|TRBJ1-1|-
CASSSEDRGRGAFF
TGTGCCAGCAGTTCCGAGGACAGGGGGCGAGGAGCTTTCTTT
>TRBV7-8|-|TRBJ1-1|-
CASSLGTAEAFF
TGTGCCAGCAGCTTAGGAACAGCAGAAGCTTTCTTT
>TRBV3-1/TRBV3-2|-|TRBJ2-3|-
CASSPKGFLRTQYF
TGTGCCAGCAGCCCGAAGGGGTTTCTGCGTACGCAGTATTTT
>TRBV20-1|TRBD2|TRBJ2-7|few
CSASWLADSYEQYF
TGCAGTGCTAGTTGGCTAGCGGACTCCTACGAGCAGTACTTC
>TRBV9|TRBD2|TRBJ2-3|-
CASSLSGGSTDTQYF
TGTGCCAGCAGCTTAAGCGGGGGTAGCACAGATACGCAGTATTTT
>TRBV11-3|TRBD1|TRBJ2-3|-
CASSQGQGSTDTQYF
TGTGCCAGCAGCCAAGGACAGGGTAGCACAGATACGCAGTATTTT
>TRBV30|-|TRBJ1-5|-
CAWSVGADGNQPQHF
TGTGCCTGGAGTGTGGGGGCTGACGGCAATCAGCCCCAGCATTTT